The clone carrying this T cell receptor beta chain was counted many times. The target antigen is unknown. This specimen comes from a study of T-cell reconstitution after alpha-beta-depleted transplantation in children. Trimming cost V 5 bases and J 6 bases; bases outside gene matches: 4. The CDR3 consists of 12 residues. Looked up from germline, CDR1 is DFQATT and CDR2 is SNEGSKA (reference sequence). The study, taken as a whole, reports: A year post-transplant, T-cell counts and diversity derived mostly from newly produced T cells.

The TCRbeta library was prepared with unique molecular identifiers. Via MiXCR, TCRdb re-called the PCR reads, giving one row per CDR3 protein. The repertoire includes 500,000 to 650,000 distinct CDR3 sequences, 13% of them detected once, and approximately 2.1% sits in the top ten. The chain combines TRBV20-1 with TRBJ2-7; TRBD2 matches at 10 bases. Source: PBMCs, mostly from graft donor cells, taken 360 days after TCRalphabeta/CD19-depleted stem cell transplant. This sequence originates from a male patient younger than 18 who had a stem cell transplant for acute myeloid leukemia, so the T cells may come from the graft donor. For the CDR3, the DNA is TGCAGTGCTCCCCGACTAGCGGGCGAGCAGTACTTC. Translated: CSAPRLAGEQYF.